Listed below are T cell receptor beta chains from one sample, sequenced in a study of cytomegalovirus exposure and HLA in healthy donors. Sequencing was performed with immunoSEQ multiplex PCR; in TCRdb, only in-frame clones are kept and a portion is missing. The table includes 75,000 to 100,000 clones, 65% to 85% detected once. The sequenced material came from PBMCs. These receptors all stem from a female donor in good health and CMV-seropositive. Each CDR3 is given with its conserved first and last residue. A D gene is named only where the DNA matches it firmly. Clone size is shown for a subset of rows, as once, few, many or a class of expanded clone.

j_gene,abundance,v_gene,len,d_gene,CDR3nt,CDR3aa
TRBJ2-3,once,TRBV15,14,TRBD1,TGTGCCACCAGCATGGGACAGGGCACAGATACGCAGTATTTT,CATSMGQGTDTQYF
TRBJ1-1,NA,TRBV9,14,TRBD1,TGTGCCAGCAGCCCCGGACAGGGAAGGACTGAAGCTTTCTTT,CASSPGQGRTEAFF
TRBJ2-7,NA,TRBV2,14,NA,TGTGCCAGCAGTGTTGGCTTACAGGCCTACGAGCAGTACTTC,CASSVGLQAYEQYF
TRBJ2-3,many,TRBV4-2,16,NA,TGTGCCAGCAGCCAAGAGGCGGCTAGCGGCACAGATACGCAGTATTTT,CASSQEAASGTDTQYF
TRBJ2-7,NA,TRBV5-1,17,TRBD2,TGCGCCAGCAGCTTGGGGGGCCCGACTAGCGGGCGGCCGAATCAGTACTTC,CASSLGGPTSGRPNQYF
TRBJ1-5,NA,TRBV20-1,11,NA,TGCAGTGCTAGAGATGGCAGGGCCCAGCATTTT,CSARDGRAQHF
TRBJ2-5,NA,TRBV6-5,14,NA,TGTGCCAGCAGTTTTGGGGGCATCGTGGAGACCCAGTACTTC,CASSFGGIVETQYF
TRBJ2-1,once,TRBV19,16,NA,TGTGCCAGTAGCGCCATCACTGGGGCGGCCTACAATGAGCAGTTCTTC,CASSAITGAAYNEQFF
TRBJ2-7,NA,TRBV2,12,NA,TGTGCCAGCAGCAAGGAGGGCTACGAGCAGTACTTC,CASSKEGYEQYF
TRBJ1-2,NA,TRBV11-2,12,NA,TGTGCCAGCAGCTCCAACGGTGATGGCTACACCTTC,CASSSNGDGYTF
TRBJ1-2,NA,TRBV30,13,TRBD1,TGTGCCTGGAGTGTGGGACAGTGGAATGGCTACACCTTC,CAWSVGQWNGYTF
TRBJ1-1,few,TRBV11-3,13,NA,TGTGCCAGCAGCCCAGACAGGAGCACTGAAGCTTTCTTT,CASSPDRSTEAFF
TRBJ2-3,NA,TRBV5-1,14,NA,TGCGCCAGCAACTTGGAAGCCAGCGGGGATACGCAGTATTTT,CASNLEASGDTQYF
TRBJ1-5,NA,TRBV4-3,13,NA,TGCGCCAGCAGCCAAGCTCGAGGTCAGCCCCAGCATTTT,CASSQARGQPQHF
TRBJ2-7,NA,TRBV19,14,NA,TGTGCCAGTAGAAAAGTTGCGGGGACCTACGAGCAGTACTTC,CASRKVAGTYEQYF
TRBJ1-1,NA,TRBV7-8,14,NA,TGTGCCAGCAGCCAGGTCGGAGGAGCTACTGAAGCTTTCTTT,CASSQVGGATEAFF
TRBJ2-2,NA,TRBV30,18,TRBD1,TGTGCCTGGGCGACGAATTTTGGGACAGACCTGAACACCGGGGAGCTGTTTTTT,CAWATNFGTDLNTGELFF
TRBJ1-2,NA,TRBV20-1,10,NA,TGCAGTGCTATGGTCCGGGGCTACACCTTC,CSAMVRGYTF
TRBJ2-2,NA,TRBV5-1,14,NA,TGCGCCAGCAGCTTGGACAGGAACACCGGGGAGCTGTTTTTT,CASSLDRNTGELFF
TRBJ2-7,NA,TRBV9,14,TRBD1,TGTGCCAGCAGCGCGACAGGGGTTCCCTACGAGCAGTACTTC,CASSATGVPYEQYF
TRBJ1-4,NA,TRBV4-3,16,TRBD1,TGCGCCAGCAGCCAAGGGCAGGGGGCGAGTAATGAAAAACTGTTTTTT,CASSQGQGASNEKLFF
TRBJ2-5,NA,TRBV7-2,14,NA,TGTGCCTCAAGTCGGCCAGCGCCTCAAGAGACCCAGTACTTC,CASSRPAPQETQYF
TRBJ2-2,NA,TRBV5-1,12,NA,TGCACCAGCACTACCGGGAGCGGGGAGCTGTTTTTT,CTSTTGSGELFF
TRBJ2-5,NA,TRBV5-1,16,TRBD2,TGCGCCAGCAGACCGTTAGCGGGAGGGCCCCAAGAGACCCAGTACTTC,CASRPLAGGPQETQYF
TRBJ2-3,NA,TRBV25-1,13,TRBD2,TGTGCCAGCAACGGGAGGTCGATAGATACGCAGTATTTT,CASNGRSIDTQYF
TRBJ2-1,once,TRBV4-3,17,NA,TGCGCCAGCAGCCTTTCGAGCGGGCACGACTCCTACAATGAGCAGTTCTTC,CASSLSSGHDSYNEQFF
TRBJ1-1,NA,TRBV25-1,15,TRBD1,TGTGCCAGCAGTGAATGGGGACAGTTGAACACTGAAGCTTTCTTT,CASSEWGQLNTEAFF
TRBJ1-1,NA,TRBV7-3,13,NA,TGTGCCAGCAGCTTAGGCCGGACAAAAGAAGCTTTCTTT,CASSLGRTKEAFF
TRBJ2-7,few,TRBV29-1,14,NA,TGCAGCGTTAATTCACCCGGGGATTTGTACGAGCAGTACTTC,CSVNSPGDLYEQYF
TRBJ2-3,few,TRBV30,16,TRBD1,TGTGCCTGGAGCCTTTGGGGACAGGCCGTGGGAGATACGCAGTATTTT,CAWSLWGQAVGDTQYF
TRBJ2-1,NA,TRBV7-8,11,TRBD2,TGTGCCAGCAGCTTGGGGCGGGAGGCGTTCTTC,CASSLGREAFF
TRBJ1-3,few,TRBV4-2,12,NA,TGTGCCAGCAGCCAAGTGGAGGACACCATATATTTT,CASSQVEDTIYF
TRBJ2-7,NA,TRBV30,15,TRBD2,TGTGCCTGGAGTACCCGGACTAGCGGCGTCGCCGAGCAGTACTTC,CAWSTRTSGVAEQYF
TRBJ2-7,NA,TRBV7-9,15,NA,TGTGCCAGCAGCGGCAGCCGGGTTACTCGGTACGAGCAGTACTTC,CASSGSRVTRYEQYF
TRBJ2-5,once,TRBV4-2,15,NA,TGTGCCGGCAGCCAAGACGAGACTAGGGGAGAGACCCAGTACTTC,CAGSQDETRGETQYF
TRBJ1-1,NA,TRBV7-3,13,NA,TGTGCCAGCAGCTTAACCGGGGGGGCTGAAGCTTTCTTT,CASSLTGGAEAFF
TRBJ1-5,NA,TRBV7-8,17,NA,TGTGCCAGCAGCTTAGCCTCTCCCCGAGATAGCAATCAGCCCCAGCATTTT,CASSLASPRDSNQPQHF
TRBJ1-4,NA,TRBV15,15,TRBD1,TGTGCCACCAGCAGAGGGGGACAGTGGGATGAAAAACTGTTTTTT,CATSRGGQWDEKLFF
TRBJ2-6,NA,TRBV6-1,16,NA,TGTGCCAGCAGTGATCAGGGCTTCTCTGGGGCCAACGTCCTGACTTTC,CASSDQGFSGANVLTF
TRBJ1-4,NA,TRBV7-9,14,NA,TGTGCCAGCAGCTTGGGGCAGTCTAATGAAAAACTGTTTTTT,CASSLGQSNEKLFF
TRBJ1-5,NA,TRBV4-2,16,TRBD1,TGTGCCAGCAGCCCGTTGACAGGGGGTAGCAATCAGCCCCAGCATTTT,CASSPLTGGSNQPQHF
TRBJ2-2,NA,TRBV6-4,16,TRBD2,TGTGCCAGCAGTGACTCGGCGGGAGTTGAGACCGGGGAGCTGTTTTTT,CASSDSAGVETGELFF
TRBJ1-2,NA,TRBV4-3,15,NA,TGCGCCAGCAGCCAAGAACCCCAGGCTCACTATGGCTACACCTTC,CASSQEPQAHYGYTF